Below, 17 T cell receptor beta chains from the same sample are listed, as sequenced in a study of human T cells and chemical hapten exposure. TCRdb reprocessed the RACE reads via MiXCR and lists one record per CDR3 protein. Altogether some 350,000 distinct CDR3 sequences are present, approximately 6.3% being singletons, with the ten largest covering 7% to 10%. The sample's time point: patch test 1, 2 weeks after DPC sensitization. The treatment was: therapeutic diphenylcyclopropenone sensitization with weekly scalp DPC. Sequences were derived from whole blood, sampled in connection with sensitization to the hapten diphenylcyclopropenone (DPC). Receptor source: a woman younger than 30 with alopecia areata. Some clones in this sample may be carry-over from other donors' samples.

This clonotype was seen a few times. CDR3 protein: CASSLAGLMNTEAFF. The DNA for the CDR3 is TGTGCCAGCAGTTTAGCGGGGCTGATGAACACTGAAGCTTTCTTT. The J gene is TRBJ1-1, the V gene TRBV12-3 or TRBV12-4, with D maybe TRBD1 (5 bases). The CDR3 consists of 15 residues. The germline V and J ends were trimmed by 0 bases and 0 bases, with 8 bases remaining between them.

This clonotype was seen only a few times. This chain links TRBV28 with TRBJ1-4; 7 nucleotides align to TRBD1. The CDR3 runs to 14 residues. Trimming took 6 bases from V and 8 from J; bases not matched to a gene: 9. In germline, CDR1 is MDHEN, CDR2 SYDVKM. The CDR3 loop reads CASSQTGVREKLFF. CDR3 DNA sequence: TGTGCCAGCAGCCAAACAGGGGTCCGGGAAAAACTGTTTTTT.

The chain employs TRBV10-3 and TRBJ1-1, with 11 bases matching TRBD1. Per the germline V gene, CDR1 is ENHRY and CDR2 is SYGVKD. Unmatched junction bases numbered 5, after V lost 4 bases and J lost 4 bases. CDR3 length equals 15 residues. CDR3 protein: CAISVDRGLVTEAFF. The CDR3 nucleotides read TGTGCCATCAGTGTGGACAGGGGGCTTGTCACTGAAGCTTTCTTT.

The sample holds a few counts of this clonotype. J is TRBJ1-6 and V is TRBV6-5; TRBD1 matches 7 bases. Per germline, CDR1 MNHEY and CDR2 SVGAGI. V shed 5 bases, J shed 7 bases, and the junction held 5 bases outside the gene matches. The CDR3 extends over 14 amino acids. The CDR3 protein is CASSARQGNSPLHF. As DNA, the CDR3 is TGTGCCAGCAGTGCCCGACAGGGAAATTCACCCCTCCACTTT.

Ten or more counts support this clonotype. The V and J genes are TRBV7-2 and TRBJ1-1; the match to TRBD1 covers 8 bases. The J segment lost 0 bases and the V segment lost 5 bases, leaving 5 bases of the junction unmatched. Germline lookup yields CDR1 SGHTA and CDR2 FQGNSA. The CDR3 runs to 15 residues. Written as DNA, the CDR3 is TGTGCCAGCAGCCCCCGGACAGGGATGAACACTGAAGCTTTCTTT. This gives the protein CASSPRTGMNTEAFF.

This clonotype has a handful of counts. This chain joins TRBV7-9 and TRBJ2-7, with 8 bases matching TRBD1. The CDR3 length is 14 residues. Trimming took 5 bases from V and 2 from J; bases not matched to a gene: 5. CDR1 is SEHNR, CDR2 FQNEAQ, per germline (reference sequence). CDR3 sequence reads: CASSATGGTYEQYF. The DNA of the CDR3 is TGTGCCAGCAGCGCCACAGGGGGAACCTACGAGCAGTACTTC.

The V call is TRBV27, the J call TRBJ2-2, with 10 bases fitting TRBD1. V lost 6 bases to trimming and J lost 3 bases; unmatched junction nucleotides: 1. The CDR3 runs to 14 residues. Looked up from germline, CDR1 is MNHEY and CDR2 is SMNVEV (reference sequence). CDR3 residues: CASRGQGYTGELFF. The CDR3 bases are TGTGCCAGCAGGGGACAGGGGTACACCGGGGAGCTGTTTTTT.

This chain links TRBV7-2 with TRBJ1-6; D is unclear. CDR3 size: 14 residues. Trimming stripped 5 bases from V and 9 bases from J, with 14 bases between. Germline V gene lookup returns CDR1 SGHTA and CDR2 FQGNSA. CDR3: CASSPRPQSSPLHF. The CDR3 DNA reads TGTGCCAGCAGCCCCCGCCCCCAGAGTTCACCCCTCCACTTT.

This clonotype was observed many times. The gene calls are TRBV28 and TRBJ2-7; D may be TRBD1 or TRBD2 (5 bases each). Trimming stripped 5 bases from V and 0 bases from J, with 20 bases between. Per germline, CDR1 MDHEN and CDR2 SYDVKM. CDR3 size: 17 residues. The CDR3 region has the DNA TGTGCCAGCAGTCCCAATACGTGGGGGTTCAGCTCCTACGAGCAGTACTTC. Translating it yields CASSPNTWGFSSYEQYF.

This clonotype was recorded a few times. The chain combines TRBV4-3 with TRBJ1-1; D uncertain. CDR1 and CDR2 (germline): LGHNA, YSLEER. Deletions cut 1 base from V and 0 bases from J, with 9 bases between. The CDR3 runs to 15 residues. The CDR3 sequence is CASSQVRQMNTEAFF. CDR3 nucleotide sequence: TGCGCCAGCAGCCAAGTAAGGCAAATGAACACTGAAGCTTTCTTT.

This chain joins TRBV6-1 and TRBJ2-1; D gene ambiguous. The germline V gene has CDR1 MNHNS and CDR2 SASEGT. The CDR3 length is 13 residues. V shed 8 bases and J shed 0 bases, with 8 bases lying between them. In DNA form, the CDR3 reads TGTGCCAGCGACTGGAGCTCCTACAATGAGCAGTTCTTC. This sequence encodes CASDWSSYNEQFF.

J is TRBJ2-7 and V is TRBV7-6; TRBD2 might be the D (6 bases). This CDR3 has 15 amino acids. Trimming left V 1 base short and J 0 bases short, with 10 bases between. Germline V CDR1 and CDR2: SGHVS, FNYEAQ. Here the CDR3 DNA reads TGTGCCAGCAGCTTAGAATTCGGGAGCTCCTACGAGCAGTACTTC. Protein sequence: CASSLEFGSSYEQYF. Together with reference TRBV7-6 and TRBJ2-7, the CDR3 gives the full variable domain: GAGVSQSPRYKVTKRGQDVALRCDPISGHVSLYWYRQALGQGPEFLTYFNYEAQQDKSGLPNDRFSAERPEGSISTLTIQRTEQRDSAMYRCASSLEFGSSYEQYFGPGTRLTVT.

This chain links TRBV7-9 with TRBJ1-1; 7 bases line up with TRBD1. This CDR3 comprises 16 residues. Per the germline V gene, CDR1 is SEHNR and CDR2 is FQNEAQ (reference sequence). Trimming removed 4 bases from V and 4 bases from J; junction bases left unmatched: 12. The CDR3 DNA sequence: TGTGCCAGCAGCTCCTATGTGACAGGGCGGGGCACTGAAGCTTTCTTT. Encoded protein: CASSSYVTGRGTEAFF.

This clonotype appeared many times. This rearrangement joins TRBV5-1 to TRBJ2-5, with TRBD2 identical over 10 bases. Trimming removed 3 bases from V and 3 bases from J; junction bases left unmatched: 2. CDR3 size: 14 residues. The V gene's germline CDR1 is SGHRS and CDR2 YFSETQ. For the CDR3, the DNA is TGCGCCAGCAGCTACGGACTAGCGGAAGAGACCCAGTACTTC. Translating gives CASSYGLAEETQYF.

A few counts support this clonotype. The V gene is TRBV6-5, the J gene TRBJ1-1; D is perhaps TRBD1 (5 bases). This CDR3 has 17 residues. Trimming removed 2 bases at V and 5 bases at J, with 21 bases between. Germline CDR1 and CDR2: MNHEY and SVGAGI. The chain's CDR3 is CASSYRYWGPGGTEAFF. As DNA, the CDR3 is TGTGCCAGCAGTTACCGATACTGGGGCCCGGGAGGAACTGAAGCTTTCTTT.

This clonotype occurred a few times. The CDR3 region has the DNA TGTGCCAGCAGCTTACCGACTAGCGGGGTAGAGACCCAGTACTTC. Its translation is CASSLPTSGVETQYF. The rearrangement links TRBV7-2 to TRBJ2-5, with 11 nucleotides matching TRBD2. The germline V gene has CDR1 SGHTA and CDR2 FQGNSA. The trim removed 2 bases at V and 4 bases at J, leaving 3 bases unmatched. This CDR3 spans 15 amino acids.

This clonotype was counted only a few times. The chain combines TRBV3-1 with TRBJ2-3; D is possibly TRBD2 (6 bases). V dropped 1 base and J dropped 7 bases, with 9 bases sitting between them. Germline V gives CDR1 LGHDT, CDR2 YNNKEL (reference sequence). The CDR3 is 13 residues long. CDR3 amino acids: CASSQGGVYTQYF. The CDR3 DNA reads as TGTGCCAGCAGCCAAGGGGGGGTGTATACGCAGTATTTT.